Listed below are T cell receptor beta chains from one sample, sequenced in a study of OX40 agonist ivuxolimab in advanced cancers. TCRdb's copy holds only in-frame clones and misses some; the assay was immunoSEQ multiplex PCR. The sample contains 36,000 or so clones, approximately 78% of which appear only once. The sequences come from CD4+ or CD8+ T cells sorted from blood, collected in a trial of the OX40 agonist ivuxolimab. These receptors were taken from an adult with an advanced solid tumor such as melanoma, head and neck, liver or kidney cancer. Each CDR3 is given with its conserved first and last residue. The D gene is left open where the match is weak. The listing skips clone size in some rows; elsewhere it reads once, few, many or a size class.

j_call: TRBJ2-7; clone_size: NA; d_call: TRBD1; v_call: TRBV5-1; cdr3_nt: TGCGCCAGCAGCTTGGCCGAGGGACAGGGGGGCGAGCAGTACTTC; cdr3_aa: CASSLAEGQGGEQYF
j_call: TRBJ1-1; clone_size: NA; d_call: NA; v_call: TRBV18; cdr3_nt: TGTGCCAGCTCACCACCGGTGAACACTGAAGCTTTCTTT; cdr3_aa: CASSPPVNTEAFF
j_call: TRBJ2-3; clone_size: NA; d_call: NA; v_call: TRBV7-2; cdr3_nt: TGTGCCAGCAGCTCCCAAGGACTCCTGAACACAGATACGCAGTATTTT; cdr3_aa: CASSSQGLLNTDTQYF
j_call: TRBJ2-3; clone_size: NA; d_call: TRBD2; v_call: TRBV28; cdr3_nt: TGTGCCAGCACCCCCTTGCGGGAGTTAGCAGATACGCAGTATTTT; cdr3_aa: CASTPLRELADTQYF
j_call: TRBJ2-7; clone_size: NA; d_call: NA; v_call: TRBV7-2; cdr3_nt: TGTGCCAGCAGCTTGCACAGGTCCTACGAGCAGTACTTC; cdr3_aa: CASSLHRSYEQYF
j_call: TRBJ2-7; clone_size: NA; d_call: NA; v_call: TRBV28; cdr3_nt: TGTGCCAGCAGTTTGGGGTGGCACGAGCAGTACTTC; cdr3_aa: CASSLGWHEQYF
j_call: TRBJ2-3; clone_size: NA; d_call: TRBD2; v_call: TRBV4-1; cdr3_nt: TGCGCCAGCAGCCAAGAGAGGGGACTAGCGGGGGACAGCACAGATACGCAGTATTTT; cdr3_aa: CASSQERGLAGDSTDTQYF
j_call: TRBJ2-5; clone_size: few; d_call: NA; v_call: TRBV27; cdr3_nt: TGTGCCAGCAGACCCGGAGTAGGAGAGACCCAGTACTTC; cdr3_aa: CASRPGVGETQYF
j_call: TRBJ2-7; clone_size: NA; d_call: NA; v_call: TRBV25-1; cdr3_nt: TGTGCCAGCAGTGGACCTCCTGGACAGTACGACTACGAGCAGTACTTC; cdr3_aa: CASSGPPGQYDYEQYF
j_call: TRBJ2-2; clone_size: NA; d_call: TRBD2; v_call: TRBV7-6; cdr3_nt: TGTGCCAGCAGCATAGTCTCCGGGACTAGCGGGGGGGCCATGGCCGGGGAGCTGTTTTTT; cdr3_aa: CASSIVSGTSGGAMAGELFF
j_call: TRBJ2-7; clone_size: medium-sized; d_call: TRBD1; v_call: TRBV28; cdr3_nt: TGTGCCAGCAGTTGGGGCGGGACAGGCTCCTACGAGCAGTACTTC; cdr3_aa: CASSWGGTGSYEQYF
j_call: TRBJ2-3; clone_size: NA; d_call: NA; v_call: TRBV28; cdr3_nt: TGTGCCAGCAGTTTATGGACAGATCGCACAGATACGCAGTATTTT; cdr3_aa: CASSLWTDRTDTQYF
j_call: TRBJ2-3; clone_size: NA; d_call: NA; v_call: TRBV11-2; cdr3_nt: TGTGCCAGCAGCTTAAGGCTGACGCAGTATTTT; cdr3_aa: CASSLRLTQYF
j_call: TRBJ2-3; clone_size: NA; d_call: TRBD2; v_call: TRBV9; cdr3_nt: TGTGCCAGCAGCGTAGCTGGGACTAGCGGGTTGGATACGCAGTATTTT; cdr3_aa: CASSVAGTSGLDTQYF
j_call: TRBJ1-4; clone_size: once; d_call: TRBD1; v_call: TRBV5-1; cdr3_nt: TGCGCCAGCAGCTGGGCCGGGACAGCAACTAATGAAAAACTGTTTTTT; cdr3_aa: CASSWAGTATNEKLFF
j_call: TRBJ2-3; clone_size: NA; d_call: NA; v_call: TRBV7-6; cdr3_nt: TGTGCCAGCAGCCGGGTTATGAGGTCCACAGATACGCAGTATTTT; cdr3_aa: CASSRVMRSTDTQYF
j_call: TRBJ2-3; clone_size: NA; d_call: TRBD2; v_call: TRBV19; cdr3_nt: TGTGCCAGTACGGAGCGGGGGAGCACAGATACGCAGTATTTT; cdr3_aa: CASTERGSTDTQYF
j_call: TRBJ2-7; clone_size: NA; d_call: NA; v_call: TRBV7-6; cdr3_nt: TGTGCCAGCAGCGTTAACGGGGGCGGCTACGAGCAGTACTTC; cdr3_aa: CASSVNGGGYEQYF
j_call: TRBJ1-3; clone_size: NA; d_call: NA; v_call: TRBV28; cdr3_nt: TGTGCCAGCAGTCCCGGAGGTCCACCGACCCCCGGAAACACCATATATTTT; cdr3_aa: CASSPGGPPTPGNTIYF